The T cell receptor (beta chain) described here comes from a study of T-cell reconstitution after alpha-beta-depleted transplantation in children. Whole-study findings and limits: By about two months after transplant, alpha-beta T cells reportedly arose from several hundred graft clones that had expanded.

TCRbeta library construction was performed incorporating unique molecular identifiers. Each CDR3 protein gets one entry after TCRdb re-called the PCR reads with MiXCR. The repertoire includes 25,000 to 35,000 distinct CDR3 sequences, approximately 7% of them detected once, and around 30% sits in the top ten. This CDR3 contains 17 residues. V was clipped by 6 bases and J by 0 bases, with 15 bases between them. Germline CDR1 reads MNHEY; CDR2 reads SVGAGI. In its sample, this clonotype ranks as medium-sized. The target antigen is unknown. V gene TRBV6-5 combines with J gene TRBJ2-6; D may be TRBD1 or TRBD2 (5 bases each). The sequence was collected from a child younger than two who had a stem cell transplant for acute myeloid leukemia, so the T cells may come from the graft donor. Specimen: peripheral blood, collected 60 days after TCRalphabeta/CD19-depleted stem cell transplant. This CDR3 is CASSRDGFYSGANVLTF. As DNA, the CDR3 is TGTGCCAGCAGCCGGGACGGGTTCTACTCTGGGGCCAACGTCCTGACTTTC.